Sequencing of this T cell receptor beta chain was carried out in a study of siplizumab effects on memory and regulatory T cells. Study-wide results and caveats: Memory T cells appeared less diverse than naive cells, which seemed to contribute substantially to alloresponse. Among mappable alloreactive CD4+ clones, the Treg-derived fraction averaged approximately 70% with siplizumab versus roughly 27% in controls.

The assay was immunoSEQ multiplex PCR, and TCRdb's table has in-frame clones only and misses some. The sample holds tens of thousands of clones, about 97% seen once. This CDR3 region has 13 residues. Germline assignment: CDR1 WSHSY and CDR2 SAAADI. With regard to this clone: Its antigen remains unidentified. Germline and junction disagree at one end, which may indicate a read error.

This clonotype was obtained from a human donor in good health. Sequences were obtained from naive CD4+ T cells sorted from blood. V is TRBV10-2 and J is TRBJ2-5, with 8 bases identical to TRBD2. CDR3 DNA: TGCGCCAGCAGTGAAGTAGGGCGGGAGGTCCCGGACTTC. This gives the protein CASSEVGREVPDF.